The 15 T cell receptor beta chains below all came from one sample that was sequenced in a study of cytomegalovirus exposure and HLA in healthy donors. Profiled with immunoSEQ multiplex PCR; TCRdb holds only in-frame clones, not every one. The data show some 100,000 clones, 70% to 90% seen once. Sequenced: PBMCs. The receptors here all came from a man between 18 and 35 years old in good health and CMV-seronegative.

The chain joins TRBV6-5 to TRBJ2-2; TRBD1 is a possible D gene (6 bases). V was pared by 10 bases and J by 4 bases, with 13 bases between. Germline V gives CDR1 MNHEY, CDR2 SVGAGI. The CDR3 extends over 13 amino acids. The CDR3 protein is CATYTGFTGELFF. For the CDR3, the DNA is TGTGCCACCTATACAGGGTTCACCGGGGAGCTGTTTTTT.

The CDR3 DNA sequence: TGTGCCAGCAGCGTAGAGGGGGGACAGGGGACAGATACGCAGTATTTT. Its protein product is CASSVEGGQGTDTQYF. V and J are TRBV9 and TRBJ2-3; 10 bases line up with TRBD1. V was clipped by 0 bases and J by 3 bases; unmatched bases: 4. Germline CDR1 reads SGDLS; CDR2 reads YYNGEE. This CDR3 comprises 16 residues.

The CDR3 DNA is TGTGCCAGCAGGATGACTAGCGGGAGACTCTACGAGCAGTACTTC. Protein sequence: CASRMTSGRLYEQYF. This sequence joins TRBV28 and TRBJ2-7; 12 bases line up with TRBD2. J lost 3 bases, V lost 6 bases, and 6 bases had no gene match. CDR3 length: 15 amino acids. Germline CDR1 MDHEN, CDR2 SYDVKM.

V gene TRBV5-4 combines with J gene TRBJ1-4; 7 bases agree with TRBD1. The CDR3 is 16 residues long. Per the germline V gene, CDR1 is SGHNT and CDR2 is YYREEE (reference sequence). With 4 bases clipped from V and 7 bases from J, the junction kept 13 bases outside the gene matches. CDR3 DNA sequence: TGTGCCAGCAGCCCCGATCCAGGACAGGTTGGTGAAAAACTGTTTTTT. Residues: CASSPDPGQVGEKLFF.

J is TRBJ2-1 and V is TRBV7-9; no definite D call. Deletions cut 8 bases from V and 4 bases from J, with 18 bases between. Germline lookup yields CDR1 SEHNR and CDR2 FQNEAQ (reference sequence). The CDR3 contains 15 residues. The CDR3 bases are TGTGCCAGCGAGAGGCGATACGAAACTTACAATGAGCAGTTCTTC. This gives the protein CASERRYETYNEQFF.

The chain joins TRBV11-2 to TRBJ1-2, with 7 positions matching TRBD1. The germline V gene encodes CDR1 SGHAT and CDR2 FQNNGV. The CDR3 length is 15 residues. V shed 6 bases, J shed 7 bases, and the junction held 14 bases outside the gene matches. The CDR3 DNA is TGTGCCAGCAGACGTCCGGGACAGCGGTATTTTGGCTACACCTTC. Translating it yields CASRRPGQRYFGYTF.

The chain uses TRBV6-6 and TRBJ2-7; 8 bases are a match to TRBD1. The junction had 14 bases not matched to a gene; V was cut back by 10 bases and J by 6 bases. In germline, CDR1 is MNHNY, CDR2 SVGAGI (reference sequence). CDR3 length: 14 amino acids. The CDR3 loop is CATGTTDRGGEQYF. In DNA, the CDR3 is TGTGCCACCGGGACGACCGACAGGGGCGGCGAGCAGTACTTC.

V and J are TRBV4-3 and TRBJ1-6, with 9 bases matching TRBD1. Per germline, CDR1 LGHNA and CDR2 YSLEER. Germline trimming cut 0 bases from V and 9 bases from J; bases unmatched to any gene: 3. The CDR3 is made up of 15 amino acids. CDR3 protein: CASSQDPGQGSPLHF. DNA for the CDR3: TGCGCCAGCAGCCAAGACCCGGGACAGGGTTCACCCCTCCACTTT.

The chain uses TRBV6-6 and TRBJ2-3; TRBD1 matches 7 bases. Trimming took 5 bases from V and 5 from J; bases not matched to a gene: 13. Germline CDR1 is MNHNY and CDR2 is SVGAGI (reference sequence). The CDR3 is 16 amino acids. DNA of the CDR3: TGTGCCAGCAGTGCCGACAGGGTTCTTGGGAAAGATACGCAGTATTTT. The encoded protein is CASSADRVLGKDTQYF.

The chain couples TRBV2 to TRBJ2-7; D is perhaps TRBD1 (6 bases). Germline-derived CDR1 and CDR2 are SNHLY and FYNNEI. This CDR3 spans 15 amino acids. V lost 4 bases and J 3 bases, leaving 16 bases between the germline ends. This chain's CDR3 is CASSADFSGDYEQYF. The CDR3 bases are TGTGCCAGCAGTGCGGACTTCTCAGGGGACTACGAGCAGTACTTC.

This chain connects TRBV29-1 to TRBJ2-3; D perhaps matches TRBD1 (6 bases). Germline CDR1 and CDR2: SQVTM and ANQGSEA. Trimming cost V 6 bases and J 5 bases, with 15 bases left between them. The CDR3 spans 13 residues. The CDR3 DNA reads TGCAGCGTCCAATTAACAGGGAAAGATACGCAGTATTTT. This gives the protein CSVQLTGKDTQYF.

This chain links TRBV14 with TRBJ2-1; 14 nucleotides match TRBD2. V lost 1 base, J lost 7 bases, and 0 bases stayed unmatched. The germline V gene encodes CDR1 SGHDN and CDR2 FVKESK. The CDR3 is made up of 15 amino acids. CDR3 nucleotide sequence: TGTGCCAGCAGCCAAGGACTAGCGGGAGGGAATGAGCAGTTCTTC. This translates into CASSQGLAGGNEQFF.

The chain combines TRBV13 with TRBJ1-2, with 10 bases matching TRBD1. This CDR3 has 15 residues. The trim removed 1 base at V and 6 bases at J, leaving 5 bases unmatched. Germline V CDR1 and CDR2: PRHDT, FYEKMQ (reference sequence). As DNA, the CDR3 is TGTGCCAGCAGCTTAGAGAGACAGGGGGCGGATGGCTACACCTTC. Residues: CASSLERQGADGYTF. Combining the CDR3 with reference TRBV13 and TRBJ1-2 gives the whole variable domain AAGVIQSPRHLIKEKRETATLKCYPIPRHDTVYWYQQGPGQDPQFLISFYEKMQSDKGSIPDRFSAQQFSDYHSELNMSSLELGDSALYFCASSLERQGADGYTFGSGTRLTVV.

This chain links TRBV28 with TRBJ2-2; maybe TRBD1 (6 bases). The CDR3 spans 15 residues. V lost 2 bases and J 4 bases, leaving 11 bases between the germline ends. Germline V gene data show CDR1 as MDHEN and CDR2 as SYDVKM. CDR3 DNA: TGTGCCAGCAGTTTAACAGGGCCCGGCACCGGGGAGCTGTTTTTT. Protein product: CASSLTGPGTGELFF.

This clone was counted a few times. The chain joins TRBV19 to TRBJ2-7, with 7 bases fitting TRBD2. CDR3 length equals 14 residues. The germline V gene encodes CDR1 LNHDA and CDR2 SQIVND (reference sequence). The trim removed 3 bases at V and 4 bases at J, leaving 6 bases unmatched. CDR3 coding DNA: TGTGCCAGTAGTATTGTGGCGGGAGATTACGAGCAGTACTTC. It codes for CASSIVAGDYEQYF.